Listed below are T cell receptor beta chains from one sample, sequenced in a study of CD4 and CD8 cells across lung adenocarcinoma regions. TCRdb used MiXCR to reprocess the PCR reads, holding one entry per CDR3 protein. The table lists 13,000 to 15,000 distinct CDR3 sequences, around 40% of them singletons. The sequenced material came from CD4+ T cells from the center of a lung tumor. The receptors derive from a male donor with lung adenocarcinoma. The CD4 and CD8 labels of this study may be unreliable. The CDR3 runs from the conserved cysteine through the conserved F or W. A D gene is named only where the DNA matches it firmly. Where a row states a size, it is once, few, many or the class of an expanded clone; other rows omit it.

>-|-|TRBJ2-3|TRBV27
TGTGCCAGCAGGACGGGATTTCAATACAAAGACACGCAGTATTTC
CASRTGFQYKDTQYF
>-|many|TRBJ2-5|TRBV6-1
TGTGCCAGCAGTGAATACCGCAAAGAGACCCAGTACTTC
CASSEYRKETQYF
>TRBD2|medium-sized|TRBJ2-1|TRBV6-1
TGTGCCAGCAGGGGACTAGCGGGAGTTGCTGAGCAGTTCTTC
CASRGLAGVAEQFF
>-|many|TRBJ2-7|TRBV6-1
TGTGCCAGCACTACCATTGGGGGAGCGGTCTACGAGCAGTACTTC
CASTTIGGAVYEQYF
>-|-|TRBJ1-6|TRBV12-3/TRBV12-4
TGTGCCAGCGCCGGAGGGGCCCTTTCACCCCTCCACTTT
CASAGGALSPLHF
>TRBD2|few|TRBJ2-1|TRBV30
TGTGCCTGGAGTAAGGCTAGCGGGAGGGATGAGCAGTTCTTC
CAWSKASGRDEQFF
>-|-|TRBJ2-3|TRBV27
TGTGCCAGCAATGACCTCCCTTTGGAGTCTAATACGCAGTATTTT
CASNDLPLESNTQYF
>-|-|TRBJ1-5|TRBV6-1
TGTGCCAGCAGTGGGCAGGTTGGCAATCAGCCCCAGCATTTT
CASSGQVGNQPQHF
>TRBD2|few|TRBJ2-3|TRBV7-9
TGTGCCAGCAGCTTCTTAGCGGGCAAAATGGATACGCAGTATTTT
CASSFLAGKMDTQYF
>TRBD2|-|TRBJ2-3|TRBV4-2
TGTGCCAGCAGCCAAGATCTAGCGGGAGGGCCAGAGACGCAGTATTTC
CASSQDLAGGPETQYF
>-|-|TRBJ2-6|TRBV6-1
TGTGCCAGCAGCCATTCTGGGCGCGGGGGGGCCAACGTCCTGACTTTC
CASSHSGRGGANVLTF
>-|many|TRBJ2-6|TRBV6-1
TGTGCCAGCAGTGACGAGGGGGCTGGGGCCAACGTCCTGACTTTC
CASSDEGAGANVLTF
>-|-|TRBJ2-3|TRBV10-1
TGCGCCAGCAGTGGGGGTACAGGTTCAGAGACCCAGTATTTT
CASSGGTGSETQYF
>-|many|TRBJ1-3|TRBV6-1
TGTGCCAGCAGTGAAGCGACAGGTTCGGCTCACACCATATATTTT
CASSEATGSAHTIYF
>-|-|TRBJ2-3|TRBV7-9
TGTGCCAGCAGCTCCAGGACGTCGCTCACAGATACGCAGTATTTT
CASSSRTSLTDTQYF
>-|many|TRBJ1-1|TRBV6-1
TGTGCCAGCAGTGTCAGACAGAACACTGAAGCTTTCTTT
CASSVRQNTEAFF
>-|few|TRBJ1-1|TRBV27
TGTGCCAGCAGGCTGATAGGGTTAATATCTGAAGCTTTCTTT
CASRLIGLISEAFF
>-|-|TRBJ1-2|TRBV10-3
TGTGCCATCAGTGAGGAACCCTCCCTCACTGGGGCTAACTATGGCTACACCTTC
CAISEEPSLTGANYGYTF
>-|many|TRBJ2-1|TRBV5-1
TGCGCCAGCAGTTCCGGGACATCGAGCTCCTACAATGAGCAGTTCTTC
CASSSGTSSSYNEQFF
>TRBD2|-|TRBJ2-5|TRBV7-2
TGTGCCAGCAGCTCTAGCGGGAGCAGAGAGACCCAGTACTTC
CASSSSGSRETQYF
>-|few|TRBJ2-3|TRBV6-5
TGTGCCAGCAGTTACTCCAGGTGGGGCACAGATACGCAGTATTTT
CASSYSRWGTDTQYF
>-|many|TRBJ2-5|TRBV11-2
TGTGCCAGCAGCTTAGGGGTTGGGGCCAGGGGAGAGACCCAGTACTTC
CASSLGVGARGETQYF
>-|medium-sized|TRBJ2-5|TRBV6-5
TGTGCCAGCAGTTACTCGATTGGCGTACAAGAGACCCAGTACTTC
CASSYSIGVQETQYF
>TRBD2|-|TRBJ2-3|TRBV10-3
TGTGCCATCAGGGAGGGTCGTAGCGGGAGTGGCACAGAGACGCAGTATTTC
CAIREGRSGSGTETQYF
>-|few|TRBJ2-7|TRBV27
TGTGCCAGCAGTTTGGCGGGAACCTACGAGCAGTACTTC
CASSLAGTYEQYF
>-|-|TRBJ2-1|TRBV29-1
TGCAGCGTCAACAGTCCACAGGGCACTCTGGACAATGAGCAGTTCTTC
CSVNSPQGTLDNEQFF
>TRBD2|-|TRBJ2-7|TRBV7-8
TGTGCCAGCAGCTTAGGACTAGCGGGAGTGGAATACGAGCAGTACTTC
CASSLGLAGVEYEQYF
>-|-|TRBJ2-3|TRBV10-3
TGTGCCATCAGGGGGGGGCAGGGGGAAGACACGCAGTATTTC
CAIRGGQGEDTQYF
>TRBD2|once|TRBJ2-1|TRBV27
TGTGCCAGCAGATTAGAGGGAGGGCGTTACAATGAGCAGTTCTTC
CASRLEGGRYNEQFF
>TRBD1|medium-sized|TRBJ1-2|TRBV6-1
TGTGCCAGCAGAACCGACAGGGACCCCTATGGCTACACCTTC
CASRTDRDPYGYTF
>TRBD2|large|TRBJ2-5|TRBV6-1
TGTGCCAGCAGTGAGGTTCCCGGACTAGGGAGGGAGACCCAGTACTTC
CASSEVPGLGRETQYF
>TRBD2|-|TRBJ2-7|TRBV5-1
TGCGCCAGCAGTGGCGGTCGGGAGGGCCCTGTGCGGGCGACCGAGCAGTACTTC
CASSGGREGPVRATEQYF
>-|-|TRBJ2-1|TRBV14
TGTGCCAGCAGCCCACTAGGGATCAACTACGAGCAGTTCTTC
CASSPLGINYEQFF
>TRBD2|-|TRBJ2-1|TRBV6-4
TGTGCCAGCAGCAAGCGGGAGGGCTACAATGAGCAGTTCTTC
CASSKREGYNEQFF
>-|-|TRBJ2-5|TRBV27
TGTGCCGGCGGCCGTGACCAAGATACCCAGTACTTC
CAGGRDQDTQYF
>-|-|TRBJ2-2|TRBV20-1
TGCAGTGCCCTCCGGGGGCGTGACACCGGGGAGCTGTTTTTT
CSALRGRDTGELFF
>TRBD1|-|TRBJ2-4|TRBV6-1
TGTGCCAGCAGTGAAGATGGGACAGGGGGCCAAAACATCCAGTACTTC
CASSEDGTGGQNIQYF
>TRBD2|many|TRBJ2-1|TRBV27
TGTGCCAGCCGCCCGGGACTAGCGGGCAATGAGCAGTTCTTC
CASRPGLAGNEQFF
>-|many|TRBJ1-4|TRBV6-1
TGTGCCAGCACTGGACAAAAAAAACTGTTTTTT
CASTGQKKLFF
>TRBD2|-|TRBJ2-5|TRBV10-2
TGCGCCAGCAGTGAAAGCGGGAGAGAGACCCAGTACTTC
CASSESGRETQYF
>-|-|TRBJ1-5|TRBV6-5
TGTGCCAGCAGTATACACTACAATCAGCCCCACCATTTT
CASSIHYNQPHHF
>TRBD2|-|TRBJ2-1|TRBV6-5
TGTGCCAGCAGTTTTCTAGCGGGATCGTTCTACAATGAGCAGTTCTTC
CASSFLAGSFYNEQFF
>-|many|TRBJ1-5|TRBV6-1
TGTGCCTCCCAGAGCGGAAATCAGCCCCAGCATTTT
CASQSGNQPQHF
>-|-|TRBJ2-3|TRBV4-2
TGTGCCAGCAGCCAAGACGGCGCAACAGCCACAAATACGCAGTACTTT
CASSQDGATATNTQYF
>-|many|TRBJ1-4|TRBV6-1
TGTGCCAGCAGACAAGGGGGGGGTGATGAAAAACTGTTTTTT
CASRQGGGDEKLFF